The 18 T cell receptor beta chains reported below all come from one sample, sequenced in a study of beta chain features in type 1 diabetes. Whole-study results and caveats: Shortening of TCRB CDR3s, moderate but significant, appeared in all four CD4+ subsets of Type 1 diabetes patients.

Their specific antigens are unknown. What was sequenced were expressed TCRB transcripts, since all of the isolated RNA had been reverse transcribed. The data were produced by immunoSEQ multiplex PCR, yet TCRdb's version contains in-frame clones alone and is incomplete. Here the sample spans fewer than 400,000 clones, around 9.7% being singletons. The sequencing input was central memory CD4+ T cells from blood. These receptors were collected from a man younger than 40 with type 1 diabetes.

This clone has just a few counts. This sample also contains other DNA sequences that code for the same CDR3. The J gene is TRBJ1-2, the V gene TRBV18, with D perhaps TRBD1 (6 bases). The CDR3 runs to 13 residues. V was pared by 2 bases and J by 2 bases, with 6 bases between. Germline loops: CDR1 KGHSH, CDR2 LQKENI. The CDR3 DNA follows: TGTGCCAGCTCACCAACAGGGAACTATGGCTACACCTTC. Residues: CASSPTGNYGYTF.

The CDR3 is CASSVGLQGTEAFF. In nucleotides, the CDR3 is TGTGCCAGCAGCGTAGGTCTCCAGGGGACTGAAGCTTTCTTT. The chain has TRBV9 and TRBJ1-1, with D possibly being TRBD1 (6 bases). CDR3 size: 14 residues. CDR1 SGDLS and CDR2 YYNGEE come from the germline V gene. Trimming pared 0 bases from V and 5 bases from J, leaving 11 bases between.

The V gene is TRBV7-2, the J gene TRBJ1-4, with 9 nucleotides matching TRBD1. This CDR3 comprises 14 residues. Unmatched junction bases numbered 5, after V lost 5 bases and J lost 7 bases. Germline values: CDR1 SGHTA, CDR2 FQGNSA. The CDR3 sequence is CASSRDRVSEKLFF. The DNA for the CDR3 is TGTGCCAGCAGCCGGGACAGGGTTAGTGAAAAACTGTTTTTT.

V gene TRBV5-1 combines with J gene TRBJ1-4, with 8 bases that match TRBD1. Losses at the gene ends were 2 bases for V and 3 bases for J; bases not matched to a gene: 6. Germline CDR1 and CDR2: SGHRS and YFSETQ. This CDR3 region has 16 residues. CDR3 sequence (DNA): TGCGCCAGCAGCTTTGGGACAGGAGGGGCTAATGAAAAACTGTTTTTT. This translates into CASSFGTGGANEKLFF.

This rearrangement joins TRBV27 to TRBJ2-7; 7 bases are shared with TRBD2. The trim removed 7 bases at V and 0 bases at J, leaving 6 bases unmatched. CDR1 and CDR2 (germline): MNHEY, SMNVEV (reference sequence). The CDR3 length is 14 residues. For the CDR3, the DNA is TGTGCCAGCATGACTAGCCCTAGCTCCTACGAGCAGTACTTC. Translation: CASMTSPSSYEQYF.

This clone occurred a few times. This chain links TRBV29-1 with TRBJ1-3, with D tentatively TRBD1 (5 bases). V lost 7 bases to trimming and J lost 4 bases, with 17 bases between them. Germline values: CDR1 SQVTM, CDR2 ANQGSEA. The CDR3 loop spans 14 amino acids. CDR3: CSAGTSSRGNTIYF. Written as DNA, the CDR3 is TGCAGCGCCGGGACGTCTTCAAGGGGAAACACCATATATTTT.

This clone has only a few counts. V gene TRBV4-3 combines with J gene TRBJ2-1; a weak D match, TRBD2 (5 bases). This CDR3 is 15 amino acids long. Trimming pared 1 base from V and 6 bases from J, leaving 13 bases between. Germline CDR1 LGHNA, CDR2 YSLEER. In DNA, the CDR3 is TGCGCCAGCAGCCAAGCGCCTAGCACGGTCAATGAGCAGTTCTTC. It is translated as CASSQAPSTVNEQFF.

The rearrangement links TRBV29-1 to TRBJ2-6; D unclear. Germline V CDR1 and CDR2: SQVTM, ANQGSEA. This CDR3 region has 15 residues. V was trimmed by 4 bases and J by 0 bases, leaving 10 bases between them. CDR3: CSVGRSDSGANVLTF. The CDR3 DNA reads TGCAGCGTTGGTCGCAGCGACTCTGGGGCCAACGTCCTGACTTTC.

The chain has TRBV6-1 and TRBJ1-5, with 11 bases matching TRBD1. V dropped 5 bases and J dropped 4; count of bases not matched to a gene: 4. Per the germline V gene, CDR1 is MNHNS and CDR2 is SASEGT. CDR3 length: 15 residues. The CDR3 DNA follows: TGTGCCAGCAGTACACGGGACAGGGGGAATCAGCCCCAGCATTTT. The encoded protein is CASSTRDRGNQPQHF.

The chain recombines TRBV25-1 with TRBJ2-3; 9 bases are a match to TRBD2. The trim removed 9 bases at V and 2 bases at J, leaving 6 bases unmatched. CDR1 is MGHDK, CDR2 SYGVNS, per germline. The CDR3 consists of 14 residues. In DNA form, the CDR3 reads TGTGCCAGTGCTCAGCGGGGGGACACAGATACGCAGTATTTT. It is translated as CASAQRGDTDTQYF.

This chain connects TRBV5-1 to TRBJ1-2; D not certain. The CDR3 totals 14 residues. In germline, CDR1 is SGHRS, CDR2 YFSETQ. Between the trimmed V and J ends, which lost 3 bases and 4 bases, there was a span of 13 bases. CDR3 sequence: CASSSTTEVYGYTF. CDR3 DNA: TGCGCCAGCAGCTCGACGACTGAGGTCTATGGCTACACCTTC.

The CDR3: CASSPGASTDTQYF. CDR3 bases: TGTGCCAGCAGCCCCGGCGCGAGCACAGATACGCAGTATTTT. The chain employs TRBV9 and TRBJ2-3; D call uncertain. This CDR3 contains 14 residues. Trimming pared 4 bases from V and 0 bases from J, leaving 9 bases between. Germline CDR1 is SGDLS and CDR2 is YYNGEE.

This chain uses TRBV11-2 with TRBJ2-7; TRBD1 is a possible D gene (5 bases). The V and J ends lost 5 bases and 2 bases respectively, with 13 bases between them. The CDR3 runs to 14 residues. The germline CDR1 and CDR2 sequences are SGHAT and FQNNGV. DNA for the CDR3: TGTGCCAGCAGCCCGTCCCAGGGTACCTACGAGCAGTACTTC. It yields the protein CASSPSQGTYEQYF.

The genes are TRBV13 and TRBJ2-7, with 9 bases fitting TRBD1. J lost 5 bases, V lost 5 bases, and 10 bases had no gene match. Germline lookup yields CDR1 PRHDT and CDR2 FYEKMQ (reference sequence). The CDR3 covers 15 residues. CDR3 sequence (DNA): TGTGCCAGCAGCACACAGGGACAGGGTTTCGACGAGCAGTACTTC. Encoded protein: CASSTQGQGFDEQYF.

The rearrangement joins TRBV18 to TRBJ2-5, with TRBD2 matching over 7 bases. The CDR3 extends over 14 amino acids. Losses at the gene ends were 2 bases for V and 4 bases for J; bases not matched to a gene: 4. Per the germline V gene, CDR1 is KGHSH and CDR2 is LQKENI. As DNA, the CDR3 is TGTGCCAGCTCACCAACGGGACTACCAGAGACCCAGTACTTC. Translating it yields CASSPTGLPETQYF.

The sample holds a few counts of this clone. The chain carries TRBV7-9 and TRBJ2-1; 11 nucleotides line up with TRBD2. CDR1 is SEHNR, CDR2 FQNEAQ, per germline (reference sequence). CDR3 length equals 16 residues. V gave up 5 bases and J gave up 5 bases; unmatched junction bases: 8. CDR3 amino acids: CASSPRLAGGNNEQFF. The CDR3 DNA is TGTGCCAGCAGCCCGCGGCTAGCGGGGGGCAACAATGAGCAGTTCTTC.

Only a few counts were recorded for this clone. The J gene is TRBJ2-4, the V gene TRBV7-2, with D tentatively TRBD1 or TRBD2 (5 bases each). Looked up from germline, CDR1 is SGHTA and CDR2 is FQGNSA. Trimming pared 0 bases from V and 6 bases from J, leaving 15 bases between. The CDR3 loop spans 16 amino acids. The CDR3 nucleotides read TGTGCCAGCAGCTTAGCCAGGGACGTTGGCAGAAACATTCAGTACTTC. Its protein product is CASSLARDVGRNIQYF.

This chain connects TRBV18 to TRBJ2-2; 8 nucleotides line up with TRBD1. CDR1 and CDR2 (germline): KGHSH, LQKENI. Germline trimming cut 2 bases from V and 3 bases from J; bases unmatched to any gene: 8. CDR3 length: 17 amino acids. This CDR3 is CASSPSPQGADTGELFF. The CDR3 nucleotides read TGTGCCAGCTCACCATCACCTCAGGGGGCGGACACCGGGGAGCTGTTTTTT.